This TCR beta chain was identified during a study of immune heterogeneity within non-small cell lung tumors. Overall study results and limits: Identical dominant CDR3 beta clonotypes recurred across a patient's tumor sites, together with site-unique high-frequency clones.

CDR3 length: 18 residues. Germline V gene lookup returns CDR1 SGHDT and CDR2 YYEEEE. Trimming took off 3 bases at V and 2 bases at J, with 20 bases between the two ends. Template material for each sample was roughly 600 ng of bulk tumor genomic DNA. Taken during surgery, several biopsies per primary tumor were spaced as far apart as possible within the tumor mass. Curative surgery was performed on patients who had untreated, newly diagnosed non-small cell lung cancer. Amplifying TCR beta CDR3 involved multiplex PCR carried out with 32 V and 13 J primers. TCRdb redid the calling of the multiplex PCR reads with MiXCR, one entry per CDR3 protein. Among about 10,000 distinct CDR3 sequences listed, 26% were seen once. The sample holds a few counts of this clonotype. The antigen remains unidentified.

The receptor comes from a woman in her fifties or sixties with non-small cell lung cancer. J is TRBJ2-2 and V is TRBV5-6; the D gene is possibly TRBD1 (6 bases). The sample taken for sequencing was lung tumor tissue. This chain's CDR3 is CASSSLRYRARNTGELFF. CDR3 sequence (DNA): TGTGCCAGCAGCTCTCTTCGGTACAGGGCCAGAAACACCGGGGAGCTGTTTTTT.